Given below is one TCR beta chain in context. The target antigen is unknown. Time point denoted: week 11, during vaccination. A 20-mer mutant IDH1 peptide at 300 ug was injected subcutaneously with topical imiquimod. The data originate from a study of a mutant IDH1 vaccine in newly diagnosed glioma. Study in general: The patients were given eight vaccinations, one each in weeks 1, 3, 5, 7, 11, 15, 19 and 23. In some groups vaccination began 4-6 weeks post-radiotherapy; others received it with temozolomide. Of the patients given treatment, around 60% were male and around 38% were female, and a mean age of about 44 years was recorded. Study-wide results and caveats: Changes to the top peripheral T cell clonotypes appeared unrelated to pseudoprogression.

The CDR3 length is 16 residues. With 2 bases clipped from V and 0 bases from J, the junction kept 6 bases outside the gene matches. Germline assignment: CDR1 ENHRY and CDR2 SYGVKD. The table came from immunoSEQ multiplex PCR; TCRdb's copy has only in-frame clones and leaves some out. The sample lists 95,000 to 120,000 clones, 75% to 90% occurring once. The rearrangement links TRBV10-3 to TRBJ1-1, with 7 bases that match TRBD1. Sequencing was performed on PBMCs, taken from a glioma patient whose treatment included an IDH1 peptide vaccine. The TCR originated in a woman between 50 and 59 years old with glioma. The CDR3 nucleotides are TGTGCCATCAGTGAGGGTCAGGGGGGGATGAACACTGAAGCTTTCTTT. Translation gives CAISEGQGGMNTEAFF.